These 13 T cell receptor beta chains were all obtained from the same sample, sequenced in a study of cytomegalovirus exposure and HLA in healthy donors (TCRdb year 2017). The library was obtained by the immunoSEQ multiplex PCR assay. TCRdb's version of the immuneACCESS table is confined to in-frame rearrangements and falls short of the full clone set. An unresolved V gene accounts for under half of the shortfall where checked; the remainder is of unknown origin. In this sample the table shows roughly 60,000 clones, about 96% of which occur a single time. The top ten hold approximately 0.91% of the sample. The sequencing input was PBMCs. The receptors stem from a man aged 18 to 30 in good health and CMV-seronegative.

The rearrangement joins TRBV9 to TRBJ2-3; 7 bases agree with TRBD2. CDR3 length: 13 residues. After removal of 0 bases from V and 5 bases from J, the junction contained 0 bases not matched to a gene. Germline V lookup: CDR1 SGDLS, CDR2 YYNGEE. The CDR3 sequence is CASSVGGGDTQYF. CDR3 sequence (DNA): TGTGCCAGCAGCGTAGGCGGGGGAGATACGCAGTATTTT.

This chain joins TRBV28 and TRBJ2-7, with 7 bases that match TRBD2. V was clipped by 5 bases and J by 2 bases; unmatched bases: 0. CDR1 is MDHEN, CDR2 SYDVKM, per germline. The CDR3 has 12 residues. The CDR3 region is CASSGGAYEQYF. The DNA for the CDR3 is TGTGCCAGCAGTGGGGGGGCCTACGAGCAGTACTTC.

The V and J genes are TRBV10-3 and TRBJ1-1; D uncertain. The V gene lost 2 bases and the J gene lost 5 bases, with 15 bases spanning the gap. The CDR3 loop spans 15 amino acids. Germline CDR1 ENHRY, CDR2 SYGVKD. The CDR3 DNA is TGTGCCATCAGTGAGAGAGGGAGAGGTTGGACTGAAGCTTTCTTT. This translates into CAISERGRGWTEAFF.

The V call is TRBV28, the J call TRBJ2-1, with 10 bases identical to TRBD2. The CDR3 is 14 amino acids. The ends lost 5 bases at V and 9 bases at J; junction bases unmatched: 7. Germline values: CDR1 MDHEN, CDR2 SYDVKM. The CDR3 here is CASSPAGGFPEQFF. The CDR3 region has the DNA TGTGCCAGCAGTCCAGCGGGAGGGTTTCCTGAGCAGTTCTTC.

The chain links TRBV20-1 to TRBJ1-2; D gene unclear. The CDR3 spans 10 residues. Between the trimmed V and J ends, which lost 2 bases and 5 bases, there was a span of 3 bases. Germline V gene lookup returns CDR1 DFQATT and CDR2 SNEGSKA (reference sequence). CDR3 coding DNA: TGCAGTGCTAGACTATATGGCTACACCTTC. The encoded protein is CSARLYGYTF.

The rearrangement links TRBV18 to TRBJ2-2; D possibly corresponds to TRBD1 (5 bases). There are 17 residues in the CDR3. Germline assignment: CDR1 KGHSH and CDR2 LQKENI. V shed 3 bases and J shed 0 bases, with 14 bases lying between them. In nucleotides, the CDR3 is TGTGCCAGCTCACCCCTACAGGTACGCGCGAACACCGGGGAGCTGTTTTTT. Its protein is CASSPLQVRANTGELFF.

The chain employs TRBV7-6 and TRBJ2-4; D is possibly TRBD1 (5 bases). Germline V gene lookup returns CDR1 SGHVS and CDR2 FNYEAQ. The length of the CDR3 is 17 residues. V lost 4 bases and J 0 bases, leaving 16 bases between the germline ends. This CDR3 reads CASSSGPTEQAKNIQYF. CDR3 sequence (DNA): TGTGCCAGCAGCTCCGGGCCGACAGAACAAGCCAAAAACATTCAGTACTTC.

This clone occurred once. V and J are TRBV10-1 and TRBJ2-2; D unclear. Germline-derived CDR1 and CDR2 are WNHNN and SYGVQD (reference sequence). V dropped 7 bases and J dropped 0 bases, with 6 bases sitting between them. The CDR3 loop spans 13 amino acids. CDR3: CASTGTNTGELFF. The CDR3 DNA follows: TGCGCCAGCACAGGAACGAACACCGGGGAGCTGTTTTTT.

The CDR3 spells CASSFSLAGGIRSEQYF. In DNA form, the CDR3 reads TGTGCCAGCAGCTTCTCGCTAGCGGGAGGAATACGGAGCGAGCAGTACTTC. V is TRBV11-2 and J is TRBJ2-7, with 11 bases that match TRBD2. This CDR3 comprises 17 residues. Germline V gene data show CDR1 as SGHAT and CDR2 as FQNNGV. J gave up 6 bases and V 3 bases, and 13 bases lay outside the gene matches. The full variable domain, with the rest looked up from reference TRBV11-2 and TRBJ2-7, is EAGVAQSPRYKIIEKRQSVAFWCNPISGHATLYWYQQILGQGPKLLIQFQNNGVVDDSQLPKDRFSAERLKGVDSTLKIQPAKLEDSAVYLCASSFSLAGGIRSEQYFGPGTRLTVT.

This chain joins TRBV27 and TRBJ2-2, with 8 bases aligning to TRBD2. From germline, CDR1 is MNHEY and CDR2 SMNVEV (reference sequence). The junction had 11 bases not matched to a gene; V was cut back by 8 bases and J by 6 bases. The CDR3 sequence is 15 residues long. CDR3 residues: CASGPGLDLPGELFF. Written as DNA, the CDR3 is TGTGCCAGCGGTCCGGGACTAGACCTCCCCGGGGAGCTGTTTTTT.

The chain has TRBV6-1 and TRBJ2-7, with 9 nucleotides matching TRBD1. CDR1 is MNHNS and CDR2 is SASEGT in the germline V gene. This CDR3 comprises 18 residues. Trimming cost V 1 base and J 2 bases; bases outside gene matches: 12. Here the CDR3 reads CASSEGTGVRGITYEQYF. CDR3 coding DNA: TGTGCCAGCAGTGAAGGGACAGGGGTTCGAGGGATCACCTACGAGCAGTACTTC.

The V and J genes are TRBV7-2 and TRBJ2-3; no clear D gene. Per germline, CDR1 SGHTA and CDR2 FQGNSA. This CDR3 spans 12 amino acids. Trimming left V 2 bases short and J 6 bases short, with 6 bases between. CDR3 sequence reads: CASSLSADTQYF. The CDR3 nucleotides are TGTGCCAGCAGCTTAAGCGCGGATACGCAGTATTTT.

This rearrangement joins TRBV7-9 to TRBJ2-5; TRBD2 matches 12 bases. The CDR3 is 17 residues long. In germline, CDR1 is SEHNR, CDR2 FQNEAQ (reference sequence). Germline trimming cut 4 bases from V and 5 bases from J; bases unmatched to any gene: 11. In DNA form, the CDR3 reads TGTGCCAGCAGCTCTAGGTGGGCTAGCGGGAGGGAGGAGACCCAGTACTTC. Encoded protein: CASSSRWASGREETQYF.